This passage covers 27 T cell receptor beta chains from one sample sequenced in a study of CDR3 diversity in severe acne. TCRdb re-analysed the PCR reads in MiXCR, keeping a single row per CDR3 protein. The repertoire consists of some 90,000 distinct CDR3 sequences, with about 49% occurring once and the leading ten covering roughly 12%. The sequencing input was blood. The source is a male donor with severe acne vulgaris.

This clonotype has just a few counts. The chain has TRBV5-8 and TRBJ1-5, with D perhaps matching TRBD1 (6 bases). V was shortened by 2 bases and J by 9 bases, with 15 bases between the two germline ends. The CDR3 spans 14 residues. Germline values: CDR1 SGHTS, CDR2 YDEGEE. CDR3 residues: CASSLDRSVGPQHF. CDR3 in DNA: TGTGCCAGCAGCTTAGACAGGTCCGTGGGGCCCCAGCATTTT.

At least ten counts were recorded for this clonotype. The chain recombines TRBV5-1 with TRBJ2-5; 7 bases match TRBD2. CDR1 is SGHRS and CDR2 is YFSETQ in the germline V gene. The CDR3 runs to 14 residues. The V and J ends lost 5 bases and 3 bases, in that order; junction bases with no gene match: 7. CDR3 in amino acids: CASRDSAGEETQYF. The CDR3 DNA sequence: TGCGCCAGCAGAGATTCGGCGGGGGAAGAGACCCAGTACTTC.

This chain uses TRBV20-1 with TRBJ2-1, with 13 bases aligning to TRBD2. The CDR3 length is 15 residues. Germline V gene data show CDR1 as DFQATT and CDR2 as SNEGSKA (reference sequence). V shed 6 bases, J shed 6 bases, and the junction held 8 bases outside the gene matches. The CDR3 DNA sequence: TGCAGTGCCTCAGGACTAGCGGGAGTCGGCAATGAGCAGTTCTTC. Translating gives CSASGLAGVGNEQFF.

For this clonotype: At one of its ends the junction is not consistent with the germline gene, which may arise from a read error. V and J are TRBV10-3 and TRBJ2-5; TRBD2 matches 7 bases. CDR3 length: 16 residues. In germline, CDR1 is ENHRY, CDR2 SYGVKD. The CDR3: CASSYASLAGDDEQYF. The CDR3 DNA reads TGTGCCAGCAGTTACGCCTCTTTGGCGGGAGACGATGAGCAGTACTTC.

This clonotype was seen more than once but under ten times. This chain links TRBV12-3 or TRBV12-4 with TRBJ1-5; 7 bases fit TRBD1. The CDR3 is 16 amino acids. Unmatched junction bases numbered 11, after V lost 6 bases and J lost 3 bases. Written as DNA, the CDR3 is TGTGCCAGCAGGGGCTCTAGGGGGCAGGTCAATCAGCCCCAGCATTTT. It codes for CASRGSRGQVNQPQHF.

CDR3 protein: CASSVGRGPNEQFF. CDR3 coding DNA: TGTGCCAGCAGTGTTGGGCGGGGACCCAATGAGCAGTTCTTC. The chain employs TRBV2 and TRBJ2-5; D may be TRBD2 (6 bases). Gene TRBJ2-1 matches the end of the DNA better, so the J call may be wrong. The V gene's germline CDR1 is SNHLY and CDR2 FYNNEI. The CDR3 runs 14 residues.

The CDR3 sequence: CATSDSGTLYEQYF. The DNA of the CDR3 is TGTGCCACCAGTGACAGTGGGACTTTGTACGAGCAGTACTTC. The V call is TRBV24-1, the J call TRBJ2-7; a weak D match, TRBD2 (6 bases). Trimming left V 4 bases short and J 4 bases short, with 13 bases between. Germline loops: CDR1 KGHDR, CDR2 SFDVKD. The CDR3 has 14 residues.

In its sample, this clonotype was seen many times. V usage is TRBV2 and J usage is TRBJ2-5; possible D gene TRBD2, 7 bases. Trimming stripped 1 base from V and 9 bases from J, with 12 bases between. The CDR3 runs 13 residues. The germline CDR1 and CDR2 sequences are SNHLY and FYNNEI. CDR3 sequence: CASSEGGGSPQYF. In DNA form, the CDR3 reads TGTGCCAGCAGTGAAGGCGGGGGCAGTCCCCAGTACTTC. The entire variable domain, with the rest obtained from reference TRBV2 and TRBJ2-5, is as follows: EPEVTQTPSHQVTQMGQEVILRCVPISNHLYFYWYRQILGQKVEFLVSFYNNEISEKSEIFDDQFSVERPDGSNFTLKIRSTKLEDSAMYFCASSEGGGSPQYFGPGTRLLVL.

This rearrangement joins TRBV12-3 or TRBV12-4 to TRBJ2-2; 8 nucleotides line up with TRBD1. The V and J ends lost 5 bases and 1 base, in that order; junction bases with no gene match: 6. The CDR3 is made up of 16 amino acids. CDR3: CASSHGTGGNTGELFF. The CDR3 bases are TGTGCCAGCAGTCACGGGACAGGCGGGAACACCGGGGAGCTGTTTTTT.

This clonotype has a single count. The V gene is TRBV15, the J gene TRBJ2-5, with 9 bases aligning to TRBD1. V lost 0 bases, J lost 9 bases, and 17 bases stayed unmatched. CDR3 size: 18 residues. From germline, CDR1 is LNHNV and CDR2 YYDKDF (reference sequence). The CDR3 coding sequence is TGTGCCACCAGCAGAGAAAGTCCGGGACAGGGCGGGAGAGTCGCCCAGTACTTC. Protein: CATSRESPGQGGRVAQYF. The whole variable domain, remainder taken from reference TRBV15 and TRBJ2-5, is DAMVIQNPRYQVTQFGKPVTLSCSQTLNHNVMYWYQQKSSQAPKLLFHYYDKDFNNEADTPDNFQSRRPNTSFCFLDIRSPGLGDTAMYLCATSRESPGQGGRVAQYFGPGTRLLVL.

This clonotype has only one observation. This may arise from a read error, as a much more abundant clone is one base away. V gene TRBV2 combines with J gene TRBJ2-1; D is unresolved. Per the germline V gene, CDR1 is SNHLY and CDR2 is FYNNEI. This CDR3 is 14 amino acids long. Trimming took 2 bases from V and 13 from J, leaving 18 bases between them. The CDR3 region is CASSEWESRSDQFF. The CDR3 DNA sequence: TGTGCCAGCAGTGAATGGGAAAGCAGGAGTGATCAGTTCTTC.

This clonotype occurred many times. Given a much more abundant clone one base away, this may be a read error. The chain uses TRBV24-1 and TRBJ2-5; 8 bases fit TRBD1. Germline-derived CDR1 and CDR2 are KGHDR and SFDVKD. The CDR3 sequence is 14 residues long. CDR3 nucleotides: TGTGCCACCAGTGATACAGGGGGACGCGAGACCCGGTACTTC. It translates to CATSDTGGRETRYF.

Comment on this clonotype: One base away lies a much larger clone, so this may be a sequencing read error. The chain carries TRBV5-1 and TRBJ2-7; the D gene is possibly TRBD2 (5 bases). V was shortened by 0 bases and J by 1 base, with 11 bases between the two germline ends. Germline CDR1 SGHRS, CDR2 YFSETQ. The CDR3 covers 15 residues. DNA for the CDR3: TGCGCCAGCAGCTTGGTTGTGAGGGCTTCCTACGAGCAGTACTTC. This gives the protein CASSLVVRASYEQYF.

By sample fraction, this clonotype is medium-sized. This chain links TRBV7-8 with TRBJ2-3, with D possibly TRBD2 on 5 matching bases. The V and J ends lost 5 bases and 3 bases respectively, with 15 bases between them. CDR1 and CDR2 (germline): SGHVS, FQNEAQ. This CDR3 is 15 amino acids long. The CDR3 reads CASSRRISGTDTQYF. The CDR3 DNA reads as TGTGCCAGCAGCCGCCGAATCTCGGGGACAGATACGCAGTATTTT.

The chain is built from TRBV29-1 and TRBJ2-5, with D unresolved. The length of the CDR3 is 12 residues. V gave up 6 bases and J gave up 5 bases, with 13 bases separating them. The germline gives CDR1 SQVTM, CDR2 ANQGSEA. The CDR3 coding sequence is TGCAGCGTGGTCCTCCTGGGCGAGACCCAGTACTTC. It yields the protein CSVVLLGETQYF.

At least ten counts were recorded for this clonotype. This chain links TRBV7-9 with TRBJ2-7; TRBD2 matches 7 bases. The CDR3 runs to 15 residues. CDR1 and CDR2 (germline): SEHNR, FQNEAQ (reference sequence). Trimming cost V 2 bases and J 3 bases; bases outside gene matches: 7. The CDR3 DNA reads TGTGCCAGCAGCTTACGGGAGGCAGGAGGCTACGAGCAGTACTTC. Residues: CASSLREAGGYEQYF. Drawing the rest from reference TRBV7-9 and TRBJ2-7, the complete variable domain is DTGVSQNPRHKITKRGQNVTFRCDPISEHNRLYWYRQTLGQGPEFLTYFQNEAQLEKSRLLSDRFSAERPKGSFSTLEIQRTEQGDSAMYLCASSLREAGGYEQYFGPGTRLTVT.

This clonotype was found a few times. The CDR3 DNA follows: TGTGCCAGCAGTGAGGGCAGGGGACCCTACAATGAGCAGTTCTTC. Its translation: CASSEGRGPYNEQFF. The gene calls are TRBV6-1 and TRBJ2-1; D possibly corresponds to TRBD1 (6 bases). V lost 3 bases and J 2 bases, leaving 11 bases between the germline ends. The CDR3 runs 15 residues. CDR1 MNHNS and CDR2 SASEGT come from the germline V gene.

V usage is TRBV9 and J usage is TRBJ2-5; D gene uncertain. This CDR3 has 15 amino acids. The V gene lost 3 bases and the J gene lost 2 bases, with 14 bases spanning the gap. Germline V gives CDR1 SGDLS, CDR2 YYNGEE. CDR3 sequence reads: CASSGSEQYQETQYF. The CDR3, as DNA: TGTGCCAGCAGCGGGAGCGAGCAATATCAAGAGACCCAGTACTTC. Complete variable domain (other parts from reference TRBV9 and TRBJ2-5): DSGVTQTPKHLITATGQRVTLRCSPRSGDLSVYWYQQSLDQGLQFLIQYYNGEERAKGNILERFSAQQFPDLHSELNLSSLELGDSALYFCASSGSEQYQETQYFGPGTRLLVL.

DNA of the CDR3: TGTGCCTGGAGTGTGGCCGGGGACGAGCAGTACTTC. Translated: CAWSVAGDEQYF. This rearrangement joins TRBV30 to TRBJ2-7; tentative D call: TRBD2 (5 bases). Looked up from germline, CDR1 is GTSNPN and CDR2 is SVGIG (reference sequence). The CDR3 has 12 residues. Trimming took off 0 bases at V and 5 bases at J, with 8 bases between the two ends.

This chain uses TRBV4-1 with TRBJ2-2, with 9 bases lining up with TRBD1. Germline V gene data show CDR1 as MGHRA and CDR2 as YSYEKL. After removal of 4 bases from V and 3 bases from J, the junction contained 6 bases not matched to a gene. CDR3 length: 16 residues. The CDR3 DNA reads as TGCGCCAGCAGCCGCCGACAGGGGGTGGACACCGGGGAGCTGTTTTTT. It translates to CASSRRQGVDTGELFF.

This clonotype occurred a few times. This chain connects TRBV10-3 to TRBJ1-1; 7 bases agree with TRBD1. CDR1 ENHRY and CDR2 SYGVKD come from the germline V gene. Germline trimming cut 0 bases from V and 7 bases from J; bases unmatched to any gene: 5. The CDR3 contains 14 residues. The CDR3 sequence: CAISESVGGNEAFF. CDR3 in DNA: TGTGCCATCAGTGAGTCGGTAGGGGGCAATGAAGCTTTCTTT.

The DNA for the CDR3 is TGTGCCAGCAGTCCCCGGGGTAGCAATCAGCCCCAGCATTTT. Protein: CASSPRGSNQPQHF. This sequence joins TRBV12-3 or TRBV12-4 and TRBJ1-5; no clear D gene. This CDR3 has 14 amino acids. Trimming removed 5 bases from V and 0 bases from J, with 8 bases in between.

The chain joins TRBV5-5 to TRBJ2-7; D not resolved. The J call may be wrong; the DNA end is better matched by TRBJ2-1. The CDR3 is 15 amino acids. The germline CDR1 and CDR2 sequences are SGHKS and YYEKEE (reference sequence). This CDR3 is CASSLGVARALEQFF. DNA of the CDR3: TGTGCCAGCAGCTTGGGGGTTGCGAGAGCGCTGGAGCAGTTCTTC.

Ten or more counts support this clonotype. The chain links TRBV11-2 to TRBJ1-4; 7 bases line up with TRBD1. V gave up 2 bases and J gave up 3 bases; unmatched junction bases: 0. In germline, CDR1 is SGHAT, CDR2 FQNNGV. The CDR3 is 14 amino acids. The CDR3 DNA reads TGTGCCAGCAGCTTAACAGGGGCTAATGAAAAACTGTTTTTT. Its translation: CASSLTGANEKLFF. The complete variable domain, with remaining parts taken from reference TRBV11-2 and TRBJ1-4, reads EAGVAQSPRYKIIEKRQSVAFWCNPISGHATLYWYQQILGQGPKLLIQFQNNGVVDDSQLPKDRFSAERLKGVDSTLKIQPAKLEDSAVYLCASSLTGANEKLFFGSGTQLSVL.

CDR3 sequence (DNA): TGTGCCAGCAGAACCCCCTCGGCGGACTACGAGCAGTACTTC. Translating it yields CASRTPSADYEQYF. The chain carries TRBV10-3 and TRBJ2-7; D is ambiguous. CDR3 size: 14 residues. Per germline, CDR1 ENHRY and CDR2 SYGVKD. Trimming stripped 10 bases from V and 3 bases from J, with 19 bases between.

This clonotype was recorded a few times. This chain connects TRBV3-1 to TRBJ1-4; 10 bases map to TRBD1. The CDR3 runs to 12 residues. The junction had 0 bases not matched to a gene; V was cut back by 6 bases and J by 8 bases. Germline V gene data show CDR1 as LGHDT and CDR2 as YNNKEL (reference sequence). CDR3 region: CASRDRGEKLFF. For the CDR3, the DNA is TGTGCCAGCAGGGACAGGGGGGAAAAACTGTTTTTT.

In this sample, this clonotype turned up many times. The rearrangement joins TRBV10-3 to TRBJ2-3; tentatively, D is TRBD2 (6 bases). Germline V gene lookup returns CDR1 ENHRY and CDR2 SYGVKD. V lost 4 bases and J lost 6, with 17 bases in between. The CDR3 is made up of 15 amino acids. The CDR3, as DNA: TGTGCCATCAGTGGTGGACTATCCTTTGTGGATACGCAGTATTTT. It is translated as CAISGGLSFVDTQYF.